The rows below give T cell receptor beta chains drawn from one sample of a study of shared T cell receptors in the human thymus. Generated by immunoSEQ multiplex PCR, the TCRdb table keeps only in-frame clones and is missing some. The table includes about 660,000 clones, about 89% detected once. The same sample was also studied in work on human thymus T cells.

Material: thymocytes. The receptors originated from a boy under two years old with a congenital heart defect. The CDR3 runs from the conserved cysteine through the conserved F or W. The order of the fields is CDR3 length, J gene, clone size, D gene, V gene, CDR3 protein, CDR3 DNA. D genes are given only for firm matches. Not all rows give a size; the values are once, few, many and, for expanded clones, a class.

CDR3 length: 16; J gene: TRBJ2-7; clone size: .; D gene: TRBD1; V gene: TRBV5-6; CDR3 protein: CASSLRDRYIGYEQYF; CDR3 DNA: TGTGCCAGCAGCTTGCGGGACAGGTATATAGGGTACGAGCAGTACTTC
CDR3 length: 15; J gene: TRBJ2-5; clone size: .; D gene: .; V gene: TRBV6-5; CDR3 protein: CASSSGLALQETQYF; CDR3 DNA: TGTGCCAGCAGTTCCGGGTTAGCCCTTCAAGAGACCCAGTACTTC
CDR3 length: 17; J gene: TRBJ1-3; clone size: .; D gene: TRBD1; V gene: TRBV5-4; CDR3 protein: CASSFTGGAAFGNTIYF; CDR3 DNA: TGTGCCAGCAGCTTTACAGGGGGCGCCGCCTTTGGAAACACCATATATTTT
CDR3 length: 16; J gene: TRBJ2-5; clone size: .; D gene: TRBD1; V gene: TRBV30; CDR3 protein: CAWSAGWAGGQETQYF; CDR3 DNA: TGTGCCTGGAGTGCTGGTTGGGCAGGGGGTCAAGAGACCCAGTACTTC
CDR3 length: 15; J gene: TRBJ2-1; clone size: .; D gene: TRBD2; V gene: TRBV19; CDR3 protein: CASSRIAGFFDEQFF; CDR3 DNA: TGTGCCAGTAGTAGGATAGCGGGGTTTTTCGATGAGCAGTTCTTC
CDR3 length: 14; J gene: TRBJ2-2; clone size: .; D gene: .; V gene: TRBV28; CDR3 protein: CASSLGHSTGELFF; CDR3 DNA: TGTGCCAGCAGTTTGGGACACAGCACCGGGGAGCTGTTTTTT
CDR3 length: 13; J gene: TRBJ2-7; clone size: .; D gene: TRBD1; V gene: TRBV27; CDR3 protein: CATGNRGTYEQYF; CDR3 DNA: TGTGCCACGGGAAACAGGGGGACCTACGAGCAGTACTTC
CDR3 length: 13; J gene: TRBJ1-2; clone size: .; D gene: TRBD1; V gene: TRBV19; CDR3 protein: CASRRDSAYGYTF; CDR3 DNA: TGTGCCAGTAGGAGGGACAGCGCCTATGGCTACACCTTC
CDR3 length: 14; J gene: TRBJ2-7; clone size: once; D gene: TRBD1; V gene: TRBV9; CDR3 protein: CASSVKQGADEQYF; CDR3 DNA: TGTGCCAGCAGCGTAAAACAGGGGGCCGACGAGCAGTACTTC
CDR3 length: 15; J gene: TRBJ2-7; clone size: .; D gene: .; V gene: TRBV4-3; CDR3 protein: CASSQVAGDIYEQYF; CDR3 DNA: TGCGCCAGCAGCCAAGTAGCAGGGGATATCTACGAGCAGTACTTC
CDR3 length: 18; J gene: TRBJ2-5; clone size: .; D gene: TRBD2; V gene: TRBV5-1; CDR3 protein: CASSFLSLAGVPPETQYF; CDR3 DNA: TGCGCCAGCAGCTTCCTCTCTCTAGCGGGGGTCCCCCCAGAGACCCAGTACTTC
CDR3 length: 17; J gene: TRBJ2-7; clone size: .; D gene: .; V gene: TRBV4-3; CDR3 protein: CASSQDLGRTPSYEQYF; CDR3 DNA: TGCGCCAGCAGCCAAGATCTTGGGCGGACACCTTCCTACGAGCAGTACTTC
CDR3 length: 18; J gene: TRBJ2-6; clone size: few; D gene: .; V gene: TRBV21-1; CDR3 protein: CASSLGTSESSGANVLTF; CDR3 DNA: TGTGCCAGCAGCCTCGGGACTAGCGAGAGCTCTGGGGCCAACGTCCTGACTTTC
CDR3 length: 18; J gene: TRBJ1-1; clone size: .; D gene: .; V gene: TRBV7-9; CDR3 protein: CASSLGSGTIRMNTEAFF; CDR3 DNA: TGTGCCAGCAGCTTAGGGTCAGGGACTATACGCATGAACACTGAAGCTTTCTTT
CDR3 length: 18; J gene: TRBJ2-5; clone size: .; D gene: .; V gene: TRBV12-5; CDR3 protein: CASGLSRGGRLRGETQYF; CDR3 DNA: TGTGCTAGTGGTTTGAGTAGGGGCGGGCGGCTCCGGGGGGAGACCCAGTACTTC
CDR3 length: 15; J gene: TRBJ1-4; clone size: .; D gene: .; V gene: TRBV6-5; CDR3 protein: CASSQEESSNEKLFF; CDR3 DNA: TGTGCCAGCAGTCAAGAAGAGTCCTCTAATGAAAAACTGTTTTTT
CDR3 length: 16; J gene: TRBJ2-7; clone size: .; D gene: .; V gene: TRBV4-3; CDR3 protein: CASSQDQVGREYEQYF; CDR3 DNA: TGCGCCAGCAGCCAAGATCAGGTTGGCAGGGAATACGAGCAGTACTTC
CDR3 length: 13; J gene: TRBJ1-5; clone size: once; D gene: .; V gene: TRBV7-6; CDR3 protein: CASSLDLGGRQHF; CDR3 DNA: TGTGCCAGCAGCTTAGATTTAGGCGGCCGTCAGCATTTT
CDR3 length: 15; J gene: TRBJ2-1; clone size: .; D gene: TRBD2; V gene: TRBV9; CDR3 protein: CASSPAAGTSDEQFF; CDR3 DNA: TGTGCCAGCAGCCCAGCCGCCGGGACTAGCGATGAGCAGTTCTTC
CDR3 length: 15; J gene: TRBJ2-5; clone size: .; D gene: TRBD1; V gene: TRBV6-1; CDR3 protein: CASSALGQGQETQYF; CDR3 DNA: TGTGCCAGCAGTGCGCTCGGACAGGGCCAAGAGACCCAGTACTTC
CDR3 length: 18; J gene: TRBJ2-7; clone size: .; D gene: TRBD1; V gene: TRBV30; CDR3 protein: CAWSVNGTGNPLAYEQYF; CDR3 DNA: TGTGCCTGGAGTGTGAACGGGACAGGGAATCCCTTGGCCTACGAGCAGTACTTC
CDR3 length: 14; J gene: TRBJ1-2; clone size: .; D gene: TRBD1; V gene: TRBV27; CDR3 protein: CASTSSGTGNGYTF; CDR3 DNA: TGTGCCAGCACCTCGTCCGGGACAGGGAATGGCTACACCTTC
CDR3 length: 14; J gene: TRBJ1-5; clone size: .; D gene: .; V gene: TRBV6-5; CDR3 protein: CASSYSNSNQPQHF; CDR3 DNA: TGTGCCAGCAGTTATTCCAATAGCAATCAGCCCCAGCATTTT
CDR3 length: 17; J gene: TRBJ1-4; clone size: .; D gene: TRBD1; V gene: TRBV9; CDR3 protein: CASSVGIGGPVGEKLFF; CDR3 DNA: TGTGCCAGCAGCGTAGGCATAGGGGGCCCAGTTGGTGAAAAACTGTTTTTT
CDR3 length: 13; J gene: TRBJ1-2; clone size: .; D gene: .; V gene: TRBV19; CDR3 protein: CASTYLDRGGYTF; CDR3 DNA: TGTGCCAGTACTTATCTGGACAGAGGTGGCTACACCTTC
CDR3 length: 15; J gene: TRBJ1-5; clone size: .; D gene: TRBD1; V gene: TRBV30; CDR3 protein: CAWSFDRGGNQPQHF; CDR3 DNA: TGTGCCTGGAGTTTCGACAGGGGAGGCAATCAGCCCCAGCATTTT
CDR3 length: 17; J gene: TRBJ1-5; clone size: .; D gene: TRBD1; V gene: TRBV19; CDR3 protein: CASSISQGVYSNQPQHF; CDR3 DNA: TGTGCCAGTAGTATATCACAGGGGGTCTACAGCAATCAGCCCCAGCATTTT
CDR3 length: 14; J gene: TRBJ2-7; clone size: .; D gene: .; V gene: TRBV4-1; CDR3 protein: CASSQVAFHYEQYF; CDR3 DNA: TGCGCCAGCAGCCAAGTGGCATTCCACTACGAGCAGTACTTC
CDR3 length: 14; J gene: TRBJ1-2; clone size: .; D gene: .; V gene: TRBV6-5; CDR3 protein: CASSHLRGETGYTF; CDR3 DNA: TGTGCCAGCAGTCACCTTCGGGGAGAGACTGGCTACACCTTC
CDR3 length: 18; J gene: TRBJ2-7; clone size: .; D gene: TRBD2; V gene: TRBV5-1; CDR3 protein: CASSLEGTSGGADYEQYF; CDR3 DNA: TGCGCCAGCAGCTTGGAGGGAACTAGCGGGGGGGCAGACTACGAGCAGTACTTC
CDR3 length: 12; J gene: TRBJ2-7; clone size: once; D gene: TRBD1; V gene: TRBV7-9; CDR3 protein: CASSSYRGEQYF; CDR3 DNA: TGTGCCAGCAGCTCCTACAGGGGTGAGCAGTACTTC
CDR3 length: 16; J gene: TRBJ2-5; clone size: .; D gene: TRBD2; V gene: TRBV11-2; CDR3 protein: CASSLDSSGSSKTQYF; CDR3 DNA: TGTGCCAGCAGCTTAGATTCAAGCGGGAGCTCGAAGACCCAGTACTTC
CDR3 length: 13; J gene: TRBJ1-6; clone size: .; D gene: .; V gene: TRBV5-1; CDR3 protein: CASKGGGNSPLHF; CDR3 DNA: TGCGCCAGCAAGGGGGGGGGTAATTCACCCCTCCACTTT
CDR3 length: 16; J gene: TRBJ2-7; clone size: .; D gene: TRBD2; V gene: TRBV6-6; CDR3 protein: CASSYSSSGDNYEQYF; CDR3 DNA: TGTGCCAGCAGTTACTCGTCTAGCGGGGATAATTACGAGCAGTACTTC
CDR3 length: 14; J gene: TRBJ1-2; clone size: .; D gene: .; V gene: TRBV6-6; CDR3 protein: CASSYLQGPYGYTF; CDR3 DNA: TGTGCCAGCAGTTATTTACAGGGACCCTATGGCTACACCTTC
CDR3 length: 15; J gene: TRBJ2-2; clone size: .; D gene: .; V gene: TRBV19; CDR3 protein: CASSIRQLNTGELFF; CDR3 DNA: TGTGCCAGTAGTATAAGACAGTTAAACACCGGGGAGCTGTTTTTT
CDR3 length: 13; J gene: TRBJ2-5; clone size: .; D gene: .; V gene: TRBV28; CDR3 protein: CASSTLAMQTQYF; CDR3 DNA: TGTGCCAGCAGTACACTAGCTATGCAGACCCAGTACTTC
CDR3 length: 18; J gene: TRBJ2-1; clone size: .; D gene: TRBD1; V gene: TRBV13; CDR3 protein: CASSSGTGVGGGPGEQFF; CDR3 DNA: TGTGCCAGCAGCTCCGGGACAGGGGTTGGAGGGGGCCCTGGTGAGCAGTTCTTC
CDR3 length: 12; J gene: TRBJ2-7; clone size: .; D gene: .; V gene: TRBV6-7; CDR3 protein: CASIAGTYEQYF; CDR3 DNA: TGTGCCAGCATAGCAGGGACCTACGAGCAGTACTTC
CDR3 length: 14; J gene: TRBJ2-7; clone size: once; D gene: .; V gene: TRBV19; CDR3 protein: CASSIQGSPYEQYF; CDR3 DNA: TGTGCCAGTAGTATACAGGGAAGTCCCTACGAGCAGTACTTC
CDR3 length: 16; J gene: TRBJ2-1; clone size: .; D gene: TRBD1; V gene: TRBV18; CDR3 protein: CASSRPGQGNLNEQFF; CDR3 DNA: TGTGCCAGCTCCCGGCCGGGACAGGGGAATTTAAATGAGCAGTTCTTC
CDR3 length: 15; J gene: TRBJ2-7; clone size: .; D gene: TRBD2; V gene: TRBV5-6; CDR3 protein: CASSFGAGGSLRAVF; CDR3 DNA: TGTGCCAGCAGCTTCGGAGCGGGAGGTTCTCTACGAGCGGTCTTC
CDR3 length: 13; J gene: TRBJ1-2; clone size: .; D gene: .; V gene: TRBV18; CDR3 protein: CASSPTGWHGYTF; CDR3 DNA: TGTGCCAGCTCACCGACTGGCTGGCATGGCTACACCTTC
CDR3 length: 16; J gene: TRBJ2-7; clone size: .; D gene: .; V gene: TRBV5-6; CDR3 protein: CASSCGQRTKYYEQYF; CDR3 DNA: TGTGCCAGCAGCTGCGGACAAAGGACAAAATACTACGAGCAGTACTTC
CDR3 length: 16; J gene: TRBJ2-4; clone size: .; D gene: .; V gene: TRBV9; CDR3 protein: CASSGRGGARENIQYF; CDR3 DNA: TGTGCCAGCAGCGGACGAGGAGGAGCTAGAGAAAACATTCAGTACTTC
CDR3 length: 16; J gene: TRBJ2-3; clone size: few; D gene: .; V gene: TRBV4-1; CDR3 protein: CASSQEDRGGADTQYF; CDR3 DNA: TGCGCCAGCAGCCAAGAGGACCGGGGAGGTGCAGATACGCAGTATTTT
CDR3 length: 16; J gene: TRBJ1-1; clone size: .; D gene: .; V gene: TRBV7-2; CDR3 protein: CASSLGPWGGGTEAFF; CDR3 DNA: TGTGCCAGCAGCTTAGGCCCGTGGGGAGGGGGCACTGAAGCTTTCTTT
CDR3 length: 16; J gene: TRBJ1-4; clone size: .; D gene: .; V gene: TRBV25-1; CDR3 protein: CASSEWGGQGNEKLFF; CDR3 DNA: TGTGCCAGCAGTGAATGGGGGGGGCAGGGGAATGAAAAACTGTTTTTT
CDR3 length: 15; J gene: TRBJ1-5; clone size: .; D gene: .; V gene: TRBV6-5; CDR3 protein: CASSHGTGDNQPQHF; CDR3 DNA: TGTGCCAGCAGTCACGGTACGGGGGACAATCAGCCCCAGCATTTT
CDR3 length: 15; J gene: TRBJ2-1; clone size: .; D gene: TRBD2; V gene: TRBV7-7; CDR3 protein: CASSSGLAGVNEQFF; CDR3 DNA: TGTGCCAGCAGCTCGGGACTAGCGGGAGTCAATGAGCAGTTCTTC
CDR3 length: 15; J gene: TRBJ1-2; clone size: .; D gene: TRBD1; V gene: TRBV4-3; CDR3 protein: CASSQDLVTQGKGTF; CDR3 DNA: TGCGCCAGCAGCCAAGATTTGGTGACACAGGGGAAGGGCACCTTC
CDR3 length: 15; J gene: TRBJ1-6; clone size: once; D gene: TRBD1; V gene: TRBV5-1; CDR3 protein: CASSWTGGDNSPLHF; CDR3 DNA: TGCGCCAGCAGCTGGACAGGGGGCGATAATTCACCCCTCCACTTT
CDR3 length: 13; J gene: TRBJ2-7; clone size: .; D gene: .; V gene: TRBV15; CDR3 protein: CATSRQVSYEQYF; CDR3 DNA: TGTGCCACCAGCAGACAGGTTTCCTACGAGCAGTACTTC
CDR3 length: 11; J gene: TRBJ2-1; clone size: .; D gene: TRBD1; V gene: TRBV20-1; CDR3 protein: CSARAGGEQFF; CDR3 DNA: TGCAGTGCTAGAGCAGGGGGTGAGCAGTTCTTC
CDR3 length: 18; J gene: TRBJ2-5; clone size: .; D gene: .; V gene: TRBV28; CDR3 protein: CASSFRGFSLKLQETQYF; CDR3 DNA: TGTGCCAGCAGTTTTCGGGGGTTCAGTCTCAAGCTCCAAGAGACCCAGTACTTC
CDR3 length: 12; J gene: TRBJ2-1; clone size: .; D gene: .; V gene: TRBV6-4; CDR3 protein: CASSDEGNEQFF; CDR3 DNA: TGTGCCAGCAGTGACGAGGGCAATGAGCAGTTCTTC
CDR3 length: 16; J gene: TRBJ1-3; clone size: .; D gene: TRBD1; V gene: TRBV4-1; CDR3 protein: CASSQPEGGAGNTIYF; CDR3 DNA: TGCGCCAGCAGCCAGCCTGAAGGGGGCGCAGGAAACACCATATATTTT
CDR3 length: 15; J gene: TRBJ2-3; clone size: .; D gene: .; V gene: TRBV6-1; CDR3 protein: CASSEYQGSTDTQYF; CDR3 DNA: TGTGCCAGCAGTGAATATCAGGGGAGCACAGATACGCAGTATTTT